The sequence of this T cell receptor (beta chain) was determined in a study of blood T cell repertoires in COVID-19. Looking at the study overall: COVID-19 samples collected from the United States, Italy and Spain covered acute and convalescent phases. The cDNA or gDNA used as material had been derived from T cells, B-cell-depleted T cells, or PBMCs.

Between the trimmed V and J ends, which lost 2 bases and 0 bases, there was a span of 13 bases. The CDR3 loop spans 16 amino acids. CDR1 SGHVS and CDR2 FQNEAQ come from the germline V gene. The protocol was immunoSEQ multiplex PCR, while the TCRdb copy is restricted to in-frame clones and leaves out a portion. The sample holds 250,000 to 300,000 clones, roughly 90% seen once. This chain links TRBV7-8 with TRBJ1-1; a weak D match, TRBD1 (5 bases). The sequence was obtained from a man aged 50 or older with acute or convalescent COVID-19. Sequencing was done on a sample of peripheral blood. CDR3 in DNA: TGTGCCAGCAGCTTACCCTGGACACCCATGAACACTGAAGCTTTCTTT. As protein: CASSLPWTPMNTEAFF.